One and the same sample provided the 11 T cell receptor beta chains below, sequenced in a study of shared clonotypes between healthy human individuals. Profiling relied on immunoSEQ multiplex PCR, and the TCRdb table lists in-frame clones only, not all of them. The table records roughly 2.2 million clones, roughly 92% of them present only once. The sequenced sample was naive CD4+ T cells from PBMCs. Subset indicated: CD45RA+ positively selected. The receptors stem from a man aged 18 to 30 in good health. Some clones in this sample may be carry-over from other donors' samples.

This clone was seen only once. The V call is TRBV5-4, the J call TRBJ1-2; 8 bases match TRBD1. The CDR3 covers 14 residues. Looked up from germline, CDR1 is SGHNT and CDR2 is YYREEE (reference sequence). V lost 5 bases and J lost 8; bases outside the gene matches: 11. The CDR3 spells CASRPPGGAGGYTF. The CDR3 coding sequence is TGTGCCAGCAGACCGCCAGGGGGCGCGGGAGGCTACACCTTC. Together with reference TRBV5-4 and TRBJ1-2, the CDR3 gives the full variable domain: ETGVTQSPTHLIKTRGQQVTLRCSSQSGHNTVSWYQQALGQGPQFIFQYYREEENGRGNFPPRFSGLQFPNYSSELNVNALELDDSALYLCASRPPGGAGGYTFGSGTRLTVV.

The rearrangement uses TRBV6-1 and TRBJ2-2; 8 nucleotides line up with TRBD1. Germline CDR1 and CDR2: MNHNS and SASEGT. The CDR3 sequence is 17 residues long. Trimming at V came to 2 bases and at J to 7 bases, leaving 12 bases not matched to a gene. The DNA of the CDR3 is TGTGCCAGCAGTGAATGGGGGACCAGGGGGCAGGGCGGGGAGCTGTTTTTT. As protein: CASSEWGTRGQGGELFF.

The genes are TRBV7-3 and TRBJ1-2; possibly TRBD1 for D (5 bases). Trimming pared 4 bases from V and 3 bases from J, leaving 18 bases between. The V gene's germline CDR1 is SGHTA and CDR2 FQGTGA. The CDR3 covers 16 residues. The CDR3 region has the DNA TGTGCCAGCAGCTCCGACTCAGGGTTACGAGACTATGGCTACACCTTC. Residues: CASSSDSGLRDYGYTF.

This clone was seen once. The chain joins TRBV11-2 to TRBJ2-7; 15 bases are shared with TRBD2. The V gene's germline CDR1 is SGHAT and CDR2 FQNNGV. V gave up 3 bases and J gave up 6 bases; unmatched junction bases: 3. The CDR3 is 15 residues long. The CDR3 DNA sequence: TGTGCCAGCAGCTTGGGACTAGCGGGAGGTCTCGAGCAGTACTTC. Protein product: CASSLGLAGGLEQYF. Complete variable domain (other parts from reference TRBV11-2 and TRBJ2-7): EAGVAQSPRYKIIEKRQSVAFWCNPISGHATLYWYQQILGQGPKLLIQFQNNGVVDDSQLPKDRFSAERLKGVDSTLKIQPAKLEDSAVYLCASSLGLAGGLEQYFGPGTRLTVT.

The J gene is TRBJ2-6, the V gene TRBV19, with TRBD1 matching over 8 bases. From germline, CDR1 is LNHDA and CDR2 SQIVND (reference sequence). V shed 5 bases, J shed 0 bases, and the junction held 9 bases outside the gene matches. This CDR3 is built from 18 residues. CDR3 sequence (DNA): TGTGCCAGTAGTGCCAGGGACAGGTTCTCCTCTGGGGCCAACGTCCTGACTTTC. It translates to CASSARDRFSSGANVLTF.

The gene calls are TRBV18 and TRBJ1-2; D is uncertain. The CDR3 consists of 13 residues. The germline V and J ends were trimmed by 6 bases and 4 bases, with 12 bases remaining between them. The germline V gene has CDR1 KGHSH and CDR2 LQKENI. The CDR3 spells CASSQDISYGYTF. The CDR3 nucleotides read TGTGCCAGCTCTCAAGACATCTCCTATGGCTACACCTTC.

The chain couples TRBV19 to TRBJ1-4, with 8 bases fitting TRBD1. V shed 3 bases and J 6 bases; nucleotides not matched to a gene: 3. The CDR3 has 14 residues. Germline V gene sequence: CDR1 LNHDA, CDR2 SQIVND (reference sequence). The CDR3 DNA sequence: TGTGCCAGTAGTATCTCAGGGGGCGATGAAAAACTGTTTTTT. Protein: CASSISGGDEKLFF.

This clone was counted a few times. A junction end diverges from the germline sequence, so it may reflect a read error. The chain is built from TRBV29-1 and TRBJ1-5; D may be TRBD1 (5 bases). In germline, CDR1 is SQVTM, CDR2 ANQGSEA. The CDR3 extends over 11 amino acids. DNA for the CDR3: TGCAGCGTTGAAGTAGGCAGGGCAAGGTATTTT. Residues: CSVEVGRARYF.

The gene calls are TRBV9 and TRBJ1-5; D is perhaps TRBD1 (5 bases). This CDR3 is built from 15 residues. The V and J ends lost 3 bases and 0 bases respectively, with 10 bases between them. Germline V gene sequence: CDR1 SGDLS, CDR2 YYNGEE. In DNA form, the CDR3 reads TGTGCCAGCAGCGCCGGGGACGGTAGCAATCAGCCCCAGCATTTT. It codes for CASSAGDGSNQPQHF.

Regarding this clone: Other DNA variants within this sample encode the same CDR3. The chain is built from TRBV28 and TRBJ1-2; D not certain. The CDR3 sequence is 11 residues long. Germline V CDR1 and CDR2: MDHEN, SYDVKM. Trimming pared 6 bases from V and 7 bases from J, leaving 9 bases between. The CDR3 spells CASSLGSGYTF. The CDR3 DNA sequence: TGTGCCAGCAGCCTCGGAAGTGGCTACACCTTC.

The rearrangement uses TRBV7-2 and TRBJ2-7, with TRBD1 as a possible D gene (5 bases). The germline V gene encodes CDR1 SGHTA and CDR2 FQGNSA. V gave up 4 bases and J gave up 2 bases, with 18 bases separating them. The CDR3 extends over 16 amino acids. The CDR3 region is CASSSLGAGMAYEQYF. CDR3 DNA: TGTGCCAGCAGCTCACTTGGGGCAGGGATGGCCTACGAGCAGTACTTC. The entire variable domain, with the rest obtained from reference TRBV7-2 and TRBJ2-7, is as follows: GAGVSQSPSNKVTEKGKDVELRCDPISGHTALYWYRQSLGQGLEFLIYFQGNSAPDKSGLPSDRFSAERTGGSVSTLTIQRTQQEDSAVYLCASSSLGAGMAYEQYFGPGTRLTVT.